Below, 20 T cell receptor beta chains from the same sample are listed, as sequenced in a study of monozygotic twins with inflammatory bowel disease. For each CDR3 protein, TCRdb gives one entry from its re-call of the 5' RACE reads, without DNA. This table lists approximately 330,000 distinct CDR3 sequences. Sequences were obtained from blood. The receptors were sampled from a human donor with ulcerative colitis or Crohn's disease, or a healthy co-twin of an affected twin (not recorded which).

The chain links TRBV19 to TRBJ2-1. In germline, CDR1 is LNHDA, CDR2 SQIVND (reference sequence). The CDR3 is 12 amino acids. CDR3 sequence: CASSISRYEQFF.

The gene calls are TRBV7-2 and TRBJ2-3. Germline V lookup: CDR1 SGHTA, CDR2 FQGNSA. The CDR3 has 14 residues. Here the CDR3 reads CASSLEVSTDTQYF.

J is TRBJ2-7 and V is TRBV2; the D call from TCRdb, TRBD1, cannot be confirmed without DNA. Germline V CDR1 and CDR2: SNHLY, FYNNEI. This CDR3 comprises 13 residues. The CDR3 loop reads CASSVSRDSQQYF.

This chain links TRBV29-1 with TRBJ2-1; TCRdb picks TRBD1, but there is no DNA to check that call. Germline CDR1 is SQVTM and CDR2 is ANQGSEA. This CDR3 has 14 residues. The CDR3 reads CSAQWDRRANEQFF.

This chain uses TRBV29-1 with TRBJ2-7; with no DNA, the TCRdb D assignment of TRBD2 cannot be verified. The CDR3 has 16 residues. Looked up from germline, CDR1 is SQVTM and CDR2 is ANQGSEA. This chain's CDR3 is CSGTGTSGASSYEQYF.

The chain joins TRBV6-1 to TRBJ2-7; TCRdb gives TRBD1 as the D gene, but with no DNA this cannot be confirmed. The germline V gene encodes CDR1 MNHNS and CDR2 SASEGT. The CDR3 length is 14 residues. The CDR3 here is CASSVDGDGYEQYF.

V usage is TRBV6-1 and J usage is TRBJ2-1; TCRdb names TRBD2, which stays unverified in the absence of DNA. The CDR3 has 14 residues. Germline lookup yields CDR1 MNHNS and CDR2 SASEGT. CDR3 protein: CASRGRDYHNEQFF.

This chain uses TRBV12-3 or TRBV12-4 with TRBJ2-2; without DNA, the TCRdb call of TRBD1 cannot be checked. CDR3 length: 15 amino acids. CDR3 region: CASTVGGVLSGELFF.

V is TRBV27 and J is TRBJ2-7. This CDR3 comprises 14 residues. CDR1 is MNHEY and CDR2 is SMNVEV in the germline V gene (reference sequence). The CDR3 here is CASSLGSALYEQYF.

V gene TRBV7-2 combines with J gene TRBJ2-7; lacking DNA, the TRBD1 call made by TCRdb goes unchecked. Per the germline V gene, CDR1 is SGHTA and CDR2 is FQGNSA. The CDR3 sequence is 17 residues long. The CDR3 spells CASRMTGSLSVSYEQYF.

The rearrangement joins TRBV27 to TRBJ1-1; TCRdb's D call of TRBD1 is untestable without DNA. The CDR3 loop spans 14 amino acids. The V gene's germline CDR1 is MNHEY and CDR2 SMNVEV (reference sequence). This CDR3 reads CASRRDREKTEAFF.

The genes are TRBV6-5 and TRBJ2-5; TCRdb designates TRBD1, a call that cannot be tested without DNA. From germline, CDR1 is MNHEY and CDR2 SVGAGI. CDR3 length equals 16 residues. CDR3 sequence reads: CASSYGTGSSGETQYF.

The chain links TRBV2 to TRBJ2-3. This CDR3 spans 15 amino acids. CDR1 is SNHLY and CDR2 is FYNNEI in the germline V gene. CDR3 sequence reads: CASTFSAANTDTQYF.

This chain joins TRBV29-1 and TRBJ2-5; the TRBD1 assignment by TCRdb is unverifiable without DNA. Per germline, CDR1 SQVTM and CDR2 ANQGSEA. CDR3 length equals 15 residues. The CDR3 here is CSVGRSGSPGETQYF.

The chain is built from TRBV7-9 and TRBJ2-3; the D call of TRBD2 rests on TCRdb alone, since no DNA is present to check it. The CDR3 runs 15 residues. Germline V gene lookup returns CDR1 SEHNR and CDR2 FQNEAQ (reference sequence). CDR3 protein: CASSLTSGRSDTQYF.

The CDR3 loop is CAWRSSPLAGGPAYNEQFF. The J gene is TRBJ2-1, the V gene TRBV30; the TCRdb call, TRBD2, lacks DNA for checking. Germline CDR1 reads GTSNPN; CDR2 reads SVGIG (reference sequence). This CDR3 region has 19 residues.

V usage is TRBV20-1 and J usage is TRBJ1-5. The CDR3 sequence is 17 residues long. Germline values: CDR1 DFQATT, CDR2 SNEGSKA (reference sequence). This CDR3 reads CSARDNNQRHSNQPQHF.

The chain employs TRBV2 and TRBJ2-3; TCRdb's D call of TRBD2 is untestable without DNA. The CDR3 is 13 amino acids. Germline values: CDR1 SNHLY, CDR2 FYNNEI. The CDR3: CASSELDSDTQYF.

This rearrangement joins TRBV5-4 to TRBJ2-7. Per germline, CDR1 SGHNT and CDR2 YYREEE (reference sequence). There are 13 residues in the CDR3. CDR3: CASSIPGDYEQYF.

This chain connects TRBV7-2 to TRBJ2-2; TCRdb designates TRBD2, a call that cannot be tested without DNA. Germline V gene lookup returns CDR1 SGHTA and CDR2 FQGNSA. The CDR3 loop spans 16 amino acids. CDR3 protein: CASSLKPGLNTGELFF.